This T cell receptor (beta chain) was captured in a study of blood T cells in healthy people across ages. Findings of the study overall: Across samples, TCR beta diversity tracked strongly with naive T cell percentage.

A second PCR of 7 to 11 cycles used a sample-barcoded 5' primer and a J-beta primer mix. TCRdb reanalysed the 5' RACE reads using MiXCR and keeps one entry per CDR3 protein. The sample lists some 790,000 distinct CDR3 sequences; more than 25% were seen once. Turning to this clonotype: Its antigen is unknown.

The CDR3 loop spans 14 amino acids. CDR1 and CDR2 from the germline V gene are DFQATT and SNEGSKA (reference sequence). V and J are TRBV20-1 and TRBJ2-1; 7 nucleotides match TRBD1. The assigned J gene may be wrong: the sequence end matches TRBJ2-7 better. The origin of this receptor is a woman over 75 in good health. The source material was blood. Here the CDR3 DNA reads TGCAGTGCAAACAGGGGTACCTCCTACAATGAGCAGTACTTC. This sequence encodes CSANRGTSYNEQYF.